Here is one T cell receptor (beta chain) with its context. This sample was included in a study of blood T cell repertoires in COVID-19. Study in general: Samples representing acute and convalescent COVID-19 were sourced from the United States, Italy and Spain. T cells, B-cell-depleted T cells, or PBMCs provided the cDNA or gDNA that served as material.

As originally analysed: It was from reference gene primer amplification that nucleated cell counts were estimated. Sequencing was performed with immunoSEQ multiplex PCR; in TCRdb, only in-frame clones are kept and a portion is missing. Clone size and the V and J calls come from that table; the DNA yielded D and trimming. The table shows around 200,000 clones, with 70% to 90% occurring only once. Germline lookup yields CDR1 SGHAT and CDR2 FQNNGV. The V gene end was trimmed by 1 base and the J gene end by 1 base; junction bases not matched to a gene: 3. The CDR3 consists of 16 residues. The specimen was peripheral blood. The sequence was obtained from a woman older than 75 with acute or convalescent COVID-19. The J gene is TRBJ2-1, the V gene TRBV11-2; TRBD2 agrees at 8 bases. CDR3: CASSLAPSGSYNEQFF. The CDR3 nucleotides are TGTGCCAGCAGCTTAGCACCTAGCGGGTCCTACAATGAGCAGTTCTTC.